This T cell receptor beta chain was observed in a study of shared T cell receptors in the human thymus. CDR3 size: 17 residues. V trimming: 4 bases; J trimming: 1 base; junction bases outside the gene matches: 9. CDR1 and CDR2 (germline): WSHSY, SAAADI. Libraries were prepared by immunoSEQ multiplex PCR; TCRdb keeps only in-frame clonotypes and omits some of them. Of some 660,000 clones listed, about 87% are singletons. These records were also assigned to another study, of human thymus T cells.

The genes are TRBV10-2 and TRBJ2-7; the match to TRBD2 covers 11 bases. Sequencing input: thymocytes. This clonotype was sampled from a boy in the first two years of life with a congenital heart defect. As DNA, the CDR3 is TGCGCCAGCAGTGTGTCCTCGGGACTAGCGGATTCCTACGAGCAGTACTTC. Amino acid sequence: CASSVSSGLADSYEQYF.